This record covers a single T cell receptor (beta chain). This clone's antigen is unknown. It has no much larger one-base neighbor in the sample; base qualities were not kept. From a lookup of the germline V gene, CDR1 and CDR2 are MDHEN and SYDVKM. Here V drops 5 bases and J drops 3 bases, and the junction holds 9 bases not matched to any gene. Spanning cysteine to phenylalanine, the CDR3 consists of 16 amino acids. Only the CDR3 part of the read is kept: 48 bases, read in frame from the first base. This specimen comes from a study of shared clonotypes between healthy human individuals (dated by TCRdb to 2020 to 2021). At the level of the whole study: Two women and a few men aged 18 to 49 years were included in the cohort. For each donor, three plates each were used for CD4 naive and CD4 memory, two plates were used for CD8 naive, and one plate was used for CD8 memory. Leukapheresis yielded between about 0.94 and 8.9 billion PBMCs per donor. To increase sequencing depth and limit assay-specific biases, TCR repertoire library preparation and sequencing were carried out by different laboratories using diverse techniques. To estimate repertoire size and how much clonotype sharing occurs between individuals, the study deeply sequenced the blood TCR repertoires of several healthy adults.

CD8 naive samples consisted of CD45RO-negative cells that were positively selected for CCR7, yielding a CD45RA+CCR7+ population without TemRA cells. The donors were healthy, HIV-negative adults who had no recently reported acute infections or vaccinations. Only Caucasian adults living in Nashville, Tennessee, USA were represented among the donors. Blood was obtained by leukapheresis, after which PBMCs were separated by Ficoll-Histopaque density gradient centrifugation and cryopreserved in liquid nitrogen vapor phase. Analytical flow cytometry was used to check the purity and quantity of each magnetically sorted T cell population. Genomic DNA was isolated from each sorted fraction and quantified by UV absorbance on a Nanodrop 2000c. Using the deep immunoSEQ assay, multiplex PCR amplified TCR CDR3 regions from genomic DNA. Genomic DNA extracted from each cell subset was distributed evenly over all wells of several immunoSEQ 96-well plates, and each plate served as one replicate. For sorted subsets, 150 to 200 ng genomic DNA, equal to 30,000 to 35,000 T cell genomes, was loaded into each replicate PCR. Purified libraries were measured with a Qubit 3.0 fluorometer, size-checked on a Bioanalyzer 2100, and measured again with the KAPA Library Quantification kit. A separate single-read 150-cycle Illumina NextSeq 550 flow cell was used to sequence each immunoSEQ 96-well plate. For the original study's pipeline: The immunoSEQ output contained only junctional sequences without quality scores, so filtering could not match that applied to full-length reads. Sequences were annotated with PyIR, a Python wrapper for IgBLAST v1.9, using IMGT germline references to assign V/J genes and CDR3. Any read was removed if the V/J assignment was weak (E-value above 1e-6), the CDR3 was missing, or the read contained stop codons, out-of-frame junctions, or ambiguous translated residues. V3J clonotypes were defined by identical inferred V gene, J gene, and CDR3 amino acid sequence. Percentage overlap between repertoires was computed as shared unique clonotypes divided by the size of the smaller repertoire. Richness of each repertoire was evaluated using RTK rarefaction, the Chao1 estimator, and Recon v2.1 estimates of unobserved clonotypes. For all TCRbeta clonotypes obtained by the gDNA method from a handful of donors, generation probabilities were computed with OLGA. This immuneACCESS table, as held by TCRdb, lists in-frame sequences with V and J called but not all clones. Of the missing ones, under half trace to an unresolved V gene in checked studies; the others have no known cause. V, J and clone size reflect that table, while D and trimming were determined from the DNA. The sample table contains hundreds of thousands of clones; only one count was recorded for over 95% of them. Around 0.097% of the sample is in the top ten clones.

General findings and caveats noted by the study authors: Rarefaction of sorted-subset datasets indicated incomplete sequencing despite the large sequencing depth. Sampling was limited to blood, and TCR repertoires in tissue likely differ from TCR repertoires in blood. When several donors were compared, the shared fraction of clonotypes was about 5% for naive CD4, over 3% for naive CD8, more than 2% for memory CD4, and 0.35% to 0.5% for memory CD8. Because the study included a small number of donors, the genetic and exposure-history diversity represented was limited. Compared with non-shared clonotypes, clonotypes shared by all four sorted-subset donors had higher generation probabilities. Pairwise subsampling led to the expectation that sequencing depth would affect the degree of clonotype sharing among donors. Naive subsets generally had larger estimated clonotype richness than memory subsets.

Sequenced input: naive CD8+ T cells sorted from blood. Read against the paper, the sample's cell subset or site label means: CD45RA+CCR7+. The sequence was obtained from a woman between 25 and 40 years old in good health. The V and J genes are TRBV28 and TRBJ1-3, and 8 junctional nucleotides match TRBD1. The CDR3 region has the sequence CASSPLKTGDGNTIYF. The DNA reads as follows: TGTGCCAGCAGTCCACTTAAGACAGGGGATGGAAACACCATATATTTT. Extended through the reference TRBV28 and TRBJ1-3 proteins, this CDR3 yields the full variable domain: DVKVTQSSRYLVKRTGEKVFLECVQDMDHENMFWYRQDPGLGLRLIYFSYDVKMKEKGDIPEGYSVSREKKERFSLILESASTNQTSMYLCASSPLKTGDGNTIYFGEGSWLTVV.